The T cell receptor beta chain under discussion was sequenced for a study of regulatory dendritic cells for organ transplantation. Libraries were prepared by immunoSEQ multiplex PCR; TCRdb keeps only in-frame clonotypes and omits some of them. The table lists around 29,000 clones, roughly 84% of them singletons, with approximately 0.4% in the top ten. Note on this clone: Its antigen is unidentified.

This CDR3 is 13 amino acids long. V gave up 4 bases and J gave up 6 bases, with 14 bases separating them. Germline CDR1 is SGHDT and CDR2 is YYEEEE. Study observations and caveats: Mature dendritic cells appeared to drive more memory CD8+ clonal expansion than regulatory ones. Naive T cells showed high diversity, memory cells less, memory CD8+ least. Considerable individual heterogeneity was seen in alloreactive memory CD8+ T cells.

The source is a human donor in good health. This chain links TRBV5-6 with TRBJ2-7; D is possibly TRBD2 (5 bases). Sequenced sample: naive CD8+ T cells from blood. Subset of the sample: CD45RA+ naive T cells. CDR3 in amino acids: CASSMDGKGEQYF. The CDR3 nucleotides read TGTGCCAGCAGCATGGACGGGAAAGGCGAGCAGTACTTC.